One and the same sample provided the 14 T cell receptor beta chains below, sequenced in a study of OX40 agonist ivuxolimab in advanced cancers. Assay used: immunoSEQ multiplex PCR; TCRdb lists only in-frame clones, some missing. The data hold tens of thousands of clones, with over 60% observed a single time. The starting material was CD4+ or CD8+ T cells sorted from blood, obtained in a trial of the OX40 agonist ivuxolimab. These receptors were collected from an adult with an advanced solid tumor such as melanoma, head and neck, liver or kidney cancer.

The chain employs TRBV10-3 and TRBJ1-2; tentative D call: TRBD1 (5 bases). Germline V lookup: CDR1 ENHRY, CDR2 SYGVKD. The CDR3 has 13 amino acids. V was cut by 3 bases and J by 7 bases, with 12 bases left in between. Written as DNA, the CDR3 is TGTGCCATCAGTGAACTGGGGGAGAGTGGCTACACCTTC. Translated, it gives CAISELGESGYTF.

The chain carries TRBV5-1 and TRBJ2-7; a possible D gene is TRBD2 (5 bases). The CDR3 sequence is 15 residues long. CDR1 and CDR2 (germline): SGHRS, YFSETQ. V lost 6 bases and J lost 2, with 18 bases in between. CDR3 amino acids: CASKERVIGAYEQYF. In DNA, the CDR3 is TGCGCCAGCAAAGAAAGGGTGATCGGGGCCTACGAGCAGTACTTC.

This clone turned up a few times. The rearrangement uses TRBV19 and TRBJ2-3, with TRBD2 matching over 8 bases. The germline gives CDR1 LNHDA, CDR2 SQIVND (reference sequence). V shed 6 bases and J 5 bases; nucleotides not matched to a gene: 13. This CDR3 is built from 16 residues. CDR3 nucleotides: TGTGCCAGTAGCCCCTTAGCAGCGGGGGCCAGAGATACGCAGTATTTT. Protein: CASSPLAAGARDTQYF.

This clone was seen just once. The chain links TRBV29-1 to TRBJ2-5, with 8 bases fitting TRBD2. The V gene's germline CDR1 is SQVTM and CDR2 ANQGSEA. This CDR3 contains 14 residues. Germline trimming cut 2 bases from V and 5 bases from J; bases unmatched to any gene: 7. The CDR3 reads CSVEWSGGYETQYF. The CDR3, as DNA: TGCAGCGTTGAATGGTCGGGAGGGTATGAGACCCAGTACTTC.

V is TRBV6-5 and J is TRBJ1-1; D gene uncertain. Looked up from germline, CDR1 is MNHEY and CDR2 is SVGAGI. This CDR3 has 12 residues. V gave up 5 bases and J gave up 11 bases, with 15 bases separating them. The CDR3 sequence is CASSNPTSKAFF. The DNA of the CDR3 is TGTGCCAGCAGTAACCCTACCTCCAAGGCTTTCTTT.

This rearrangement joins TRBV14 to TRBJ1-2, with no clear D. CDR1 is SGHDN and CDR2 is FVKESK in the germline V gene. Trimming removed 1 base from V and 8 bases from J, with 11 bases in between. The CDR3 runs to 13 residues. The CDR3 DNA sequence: TGTGCCAGCAGCCAAGGGTGGGTTGACGGCTACACCTTC. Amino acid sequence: CASSQGWVDGYTF.

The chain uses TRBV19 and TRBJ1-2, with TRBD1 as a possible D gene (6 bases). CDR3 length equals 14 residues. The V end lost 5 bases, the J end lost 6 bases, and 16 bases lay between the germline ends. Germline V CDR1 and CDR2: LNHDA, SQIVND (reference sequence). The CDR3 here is CASSPSWGHNGYTF. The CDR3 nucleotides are TGTGCCAGTAGTCCCAGCTGGGGGCATAATGGCTACACCTTC. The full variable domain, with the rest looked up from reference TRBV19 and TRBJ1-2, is DGGITQSPKYLFRKEGQNVTLSCEQNLNHDAMYWYRQDPGQGLRLIYYSQIVNDFQKGDIAEGYSVSREKKESFPLTVTSAQKNPTAFYLCASSPSWGHNGYTFGSGTRLTVV.

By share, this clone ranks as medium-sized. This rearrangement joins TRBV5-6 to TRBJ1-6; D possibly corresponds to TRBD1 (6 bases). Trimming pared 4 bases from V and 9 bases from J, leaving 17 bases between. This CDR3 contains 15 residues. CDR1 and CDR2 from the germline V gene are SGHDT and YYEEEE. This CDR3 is CASSRQVGVGSPLHF. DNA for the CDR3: TGTGCCAGCAGCCGACAGGTTGGAGTCGGTTCACCCCTCCACTTT.

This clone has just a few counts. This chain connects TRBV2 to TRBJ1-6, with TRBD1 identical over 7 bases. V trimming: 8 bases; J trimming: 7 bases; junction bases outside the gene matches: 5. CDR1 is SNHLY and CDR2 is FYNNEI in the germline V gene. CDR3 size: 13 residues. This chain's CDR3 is CASQDRTNSPLHF. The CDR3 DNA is TGTGCCAGCCAGGACAGGACAAATTCACCCCTCCACTTT.

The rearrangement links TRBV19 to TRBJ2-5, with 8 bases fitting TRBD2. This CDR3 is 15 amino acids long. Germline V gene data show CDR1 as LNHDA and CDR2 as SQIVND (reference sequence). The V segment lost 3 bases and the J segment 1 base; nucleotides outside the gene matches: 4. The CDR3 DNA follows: TGTGCCAGTAGTATCGGAGCGGGGGCCCAAGAGACCCAGTACTTC. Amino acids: CASSIGAGAQETQYF.

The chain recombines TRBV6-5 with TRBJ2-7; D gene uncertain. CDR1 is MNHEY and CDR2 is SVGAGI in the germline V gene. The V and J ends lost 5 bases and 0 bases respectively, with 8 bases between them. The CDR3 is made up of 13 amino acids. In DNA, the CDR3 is TGTGCCAGCAGTGAAGGGCTCTCCTACGAGCAGTACTTC. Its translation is CASSEGLSYEQYF.

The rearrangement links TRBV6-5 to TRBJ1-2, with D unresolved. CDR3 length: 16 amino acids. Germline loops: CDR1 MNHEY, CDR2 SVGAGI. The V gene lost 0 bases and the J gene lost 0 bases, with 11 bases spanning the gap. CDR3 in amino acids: CASSYSGQAANYGYTF. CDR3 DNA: TGTGCCAGCAGTTACTCTGGCCAGGCTGCTAACTATGGCTACACCTTC.

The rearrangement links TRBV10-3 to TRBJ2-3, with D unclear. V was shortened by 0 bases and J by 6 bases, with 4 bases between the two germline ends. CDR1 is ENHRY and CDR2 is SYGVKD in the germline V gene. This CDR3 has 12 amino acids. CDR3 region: CAISESSDTQYF. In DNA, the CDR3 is TGTGCCATCAGTGAGTCTTCGGATACGCAGTATTTT.

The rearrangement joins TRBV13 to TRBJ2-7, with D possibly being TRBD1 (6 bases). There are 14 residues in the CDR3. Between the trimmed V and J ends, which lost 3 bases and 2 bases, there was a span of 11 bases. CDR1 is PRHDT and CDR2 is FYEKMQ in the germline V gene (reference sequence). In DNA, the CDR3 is TGTGCCAGCAGCTTCTCCGGACAGACCTACGAGCAGTACTTC. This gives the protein CASSFSGQTYEQYF.